This section outlines one T cell receptor beta chain sequence together with its context. No antigen is known for it. Possible read error: a much larger clone is one base away. The data originate from a study of CD8+CD57+ T cells in acquired aplastic anemia. Study as a whole: Sorting CD4+ and CD8+ cells gave DNA averaging approximately 3 ug.

General study points: About 30 shared CD8+ CDR3s appeared highly expressed within patients' immunodominant clones.

Whoever was chosen for sequencing had shown CD8+CD57+ cell expansion by flow cytometry. Patients, without exception, had severe acquired aplastic anemia. All patients were therapy-naive when blood was sampled. CDR3 and TCR beta VDJ profiling relied on genomic DNA as the template. TCRdb analysed the reads with MiXCR anew, one entry per CDR3 protein. In the table there are about 190,000 distinct CDR3 sequences, just under 50% of which are singletons. This CDR3 contains 17 residues. The chain recombines TRBV12-3 or TRBV12-4 with TRBJ2-6; the D gene is possibly TRBD1 (6 bases). This receptor was taken from a human donor with aplastic anemia. The sample was sorted CD4+, CD8+, or CD8+CD57+ T cells (not recorded which) from PBMCs. This CDR3 reads CASSAGTTVSGAYVLTF. The DNA of the CDR3 is TGTGCCAGCAGTGCCGGGACAACTGTCTCTGGGGCCTACGTCCTGACTTTC.